This T cell receptor (beta chain) originates from a study of T cells after yellow fever vaccination. Findings and limits, study-wide: A minor fraction of clonotypes spanned both CD4 and CD8 compartments. A weaker but faster secondary response was observed, peaking on day 5 versus 15. Post-booster repertoires contained most primary-vaccination clones again (roughly 96% CD4, about 90% CD8).

Unmatched junction bases numbered 6, after V lost 4 bases and J lost 8 bases. This CDR3 region has 14 residues. CDR1 is DFQATT and CDR2 is SNEGSKA in the germline V gene (reference sequence). There are many counts of this clonotype. Antigen specificity is unknown. Universal primer sites and UMIs were introduced during 5'RACE template-switching synthesis of TCR cDNA. TCRdb re-analysed the 5' RACE reads in MiXCR, keeping a single row per CDR3 protein. The sample records about 220,000 distinct CDR3 sequences, approximately 6.8% being singletons. The chain employs TRBV20-1 and TRBJ2-2, with 11 bases matching TRBD2. The receptor was derived from a man aged 30 to 39 who received the YFV17D yellow fever vaccine. The sequencing here drew on CD4+ T cells sorted from PBMCs, taken on the day of the yellow fever booster vaccination. CDR3 DNA sequence: TGCAGTGCTAAAGGGGTAGCGGGAGGGGGGGAGCTGTTTTTT. Translating gives CSAKGVAGGGELFF.